This TCR beta chain was identified during a study of CD8 T cells in ankylosing spondylitis. For this clonotype: Its antigen is unidentified.

Whole-study results and caveats: Some of the motif variants had earlier been found in reactive arthritis patients' fluid and blood. The study identified a TCR beta motif of under ten highly homologous variants that appeared characteristic of ankylosing spondylitis blood.

The CDR3 has 16 amino acids. V was pared by 8 bases and J by 0 bases, with 17 bases between. CDR1 is SNHLY, CDR2 FYNNEI, per germline. As the method for making TCR beta libraries, quantitative 5'-RACE with molecular barcodes was used. TCRdb used MiXCR to reprocess the 5' RACE reads, holding one entry per CDR3 protein. The data hold 130,000 to 150,000 distinct CDR3 sequences, with 7.5% to 9.5% observed a single time. This chain connects TRBV2 to TRBJ1-3; no definite D call. The sample taken for sequencing was synovial fluid, either unsorted or a sorted T cell fraction (not recorded which). The receptor was derived from a male donor with ankylosing spondylitis. CDR3 loop: CASLRTGYLSGNTIYF. In nucleotides, the CDR3 is TGTGCCAGCCTCCGGACGGGGTACCTCTCTGGAAACACCATATATTTT.